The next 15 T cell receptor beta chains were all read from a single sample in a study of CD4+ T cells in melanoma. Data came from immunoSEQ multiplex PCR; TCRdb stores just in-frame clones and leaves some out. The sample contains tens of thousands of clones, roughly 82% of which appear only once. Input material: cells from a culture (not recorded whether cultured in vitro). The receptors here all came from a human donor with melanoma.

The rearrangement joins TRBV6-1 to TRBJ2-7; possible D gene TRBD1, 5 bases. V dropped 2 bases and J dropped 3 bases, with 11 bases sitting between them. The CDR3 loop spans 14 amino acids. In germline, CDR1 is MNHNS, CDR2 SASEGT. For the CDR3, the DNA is TGTGCCAGCAGTGAAAGGGGCGAATACTACGAGCAGTACTTC. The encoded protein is CASSERGEYYEQYF.

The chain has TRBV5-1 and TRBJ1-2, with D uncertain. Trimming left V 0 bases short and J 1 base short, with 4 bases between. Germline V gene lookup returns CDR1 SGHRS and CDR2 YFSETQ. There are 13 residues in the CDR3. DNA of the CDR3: TGCGCCAGCAGCTTGGCAGTTAACTATGGCTACACCTTC. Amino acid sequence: CASSLAVNYGYTF.

The CDR3 nucleotides are TGTGCCAGTAGTCCGATTGGCAAAAACATTCAGTACTTC. Amino acid sequence: CASSPIGKNIQYF. The chain is built from TRBV19 and TRBJ2-4; D is uncertain. This CDR3 has 13 residues. Germline V gives CDR1 LNHDA, CDR2 SQIVND (reference sequence). Trimming took off 5 bases at V and 3 bases at J, with 8 bases between the two ends.

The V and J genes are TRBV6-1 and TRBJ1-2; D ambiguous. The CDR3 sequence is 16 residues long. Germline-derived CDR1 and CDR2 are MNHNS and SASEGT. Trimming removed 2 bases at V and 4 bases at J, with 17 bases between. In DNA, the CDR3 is TGTGCCAGCAGTGAATCCGCTGTTGGGTCTGGCTATGGCTACACCTTC. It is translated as CASSESAVGSGYGYTF.

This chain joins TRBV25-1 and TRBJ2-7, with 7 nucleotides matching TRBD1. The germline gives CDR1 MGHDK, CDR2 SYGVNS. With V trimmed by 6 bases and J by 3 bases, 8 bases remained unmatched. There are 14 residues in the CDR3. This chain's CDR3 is CASRTQGISYEQYF. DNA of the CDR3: TGTGCCAGCAGAACACAGGGGATTAGCTACGAGCAGTACTTC.

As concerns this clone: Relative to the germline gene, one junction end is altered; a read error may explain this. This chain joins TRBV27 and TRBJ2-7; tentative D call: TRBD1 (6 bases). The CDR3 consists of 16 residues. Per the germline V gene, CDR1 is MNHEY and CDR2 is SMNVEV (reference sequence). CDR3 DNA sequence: TGTGCCAGCAGTCTATCCACAGGGAAAGGTGCCTACGAGCAGTACTTC. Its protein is CASSLSTGKGAYEQYF.

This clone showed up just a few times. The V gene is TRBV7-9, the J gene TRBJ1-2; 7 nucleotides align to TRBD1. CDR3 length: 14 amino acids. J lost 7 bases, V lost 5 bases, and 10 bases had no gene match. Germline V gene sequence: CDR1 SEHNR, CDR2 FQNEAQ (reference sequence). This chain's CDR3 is CASSTQARGLGYTF. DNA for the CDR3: TGTGCCAGCAGCACCCAGGCAAGGGGGCTTGGCTACACCTTC.

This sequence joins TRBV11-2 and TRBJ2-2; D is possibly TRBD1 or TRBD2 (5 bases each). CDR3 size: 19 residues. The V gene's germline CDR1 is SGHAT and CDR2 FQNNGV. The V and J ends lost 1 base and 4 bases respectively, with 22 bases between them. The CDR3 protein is CASSLVNFRDGRFTGELFF. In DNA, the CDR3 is TGTGCCAGCAGCTTAGTGAATTTCCGGGACGGGCGTTTCACCGGGGAGCTGTTTTTT. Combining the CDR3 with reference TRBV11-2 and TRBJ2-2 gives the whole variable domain EAGVAQSPRYKIIEKRQSVAFWCNPISGHATLYWYQQILGQGPKLLIQFQNNGVVDDSQLPKDRFSAERLKGVDSTLKIQPAKLEDSAVYLCASSLVNFRDGRFTGELFFGEGSRLTVL.

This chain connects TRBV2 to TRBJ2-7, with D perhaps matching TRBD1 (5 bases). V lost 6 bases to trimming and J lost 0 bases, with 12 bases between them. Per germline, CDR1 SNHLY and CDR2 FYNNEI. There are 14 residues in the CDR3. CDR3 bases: TGTGCCAGCAGGAGACAGTATAGCTCCTACGAGCAGTACTTC. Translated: CASRRQYSSYEQYF. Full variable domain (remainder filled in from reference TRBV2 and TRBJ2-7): EPEVTQTPSHQVTQMGQEVILRCVPISNHLYFYWYRQILGQKVEFLVSFYNNEISEKSEIFDDQFSVERPDGSNFTLKIRSTKLEDSAMYFCASRRQYSSYEQYFGPGTRLTVT.

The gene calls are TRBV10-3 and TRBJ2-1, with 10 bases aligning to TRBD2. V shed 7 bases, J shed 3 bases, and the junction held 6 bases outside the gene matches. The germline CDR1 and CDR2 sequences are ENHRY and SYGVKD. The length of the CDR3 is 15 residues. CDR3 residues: CAINSGGSYYNEQFF. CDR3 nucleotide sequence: TGTGCCATCAATAGCGGGGGGTCCTACTACAATGAGCAGTTCTTC.

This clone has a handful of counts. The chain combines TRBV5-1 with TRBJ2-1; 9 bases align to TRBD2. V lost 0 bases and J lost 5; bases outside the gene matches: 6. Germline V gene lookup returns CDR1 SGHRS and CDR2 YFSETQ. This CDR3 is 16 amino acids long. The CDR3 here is CASSLVGGGGNNEQFF. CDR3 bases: TGCGCCAGCAGCTTGGTTGGCGGGGGGGGGAACAATGAGCAGTTCTTC. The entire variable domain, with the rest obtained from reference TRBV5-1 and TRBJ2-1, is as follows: KAGVTQTPRYLIKTRGQQVTLSCSPISGHRSVSWYQQTPGQGLQFLFEYFSETQRNKGNFPGRFSGRQFSNSRSEMNVSTLELGDSALYLCASSLVGGGGNNEQFFGPGTRLTVL.

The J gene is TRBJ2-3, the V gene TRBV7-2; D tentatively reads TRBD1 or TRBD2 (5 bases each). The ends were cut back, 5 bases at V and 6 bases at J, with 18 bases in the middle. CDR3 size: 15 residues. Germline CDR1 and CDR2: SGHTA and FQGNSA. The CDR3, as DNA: TGTGCCAGCAGCGGTCGGGACCTCGTCCCGGATACGCAGTATTTT. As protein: CASSGRDLVPDTQYF. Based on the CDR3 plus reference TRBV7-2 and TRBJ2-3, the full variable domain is GAGVSQSPSNKVTEKGKDVELRCDPISGHTALYWYRQSLGQGLEFLIYFQGNSAPDKSGLPSDRFSAERTGGSVSTLTIQRTQQEDSAVYLCASSGRDLVPDTQYFGPGTRLTVL.

This CDR3 is CASRSEEANTGELFF. The DNA for the CDR3 is TGCGCCAGCCGCTCTGAGGAAGCGAACACCGGGGAGCTGTTTTTT. The chain is built from TRBV5-1 and TRBJ2-2; D gene ambiguous. Germline CDR1 and CDR2: SGHRS and YFSETQ. The CDR3 runs to 15 residues. Trimming removed 7 bases from V and 0 bases from J, with 13 bases in between.

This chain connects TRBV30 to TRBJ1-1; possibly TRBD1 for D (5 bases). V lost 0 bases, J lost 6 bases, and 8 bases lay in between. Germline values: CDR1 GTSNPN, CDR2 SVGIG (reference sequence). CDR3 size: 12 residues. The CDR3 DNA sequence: TGTGCCTGGAGTGTACGAGGGGCTGAAGCTTTCTTT. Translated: CAWSVRGAEAFF. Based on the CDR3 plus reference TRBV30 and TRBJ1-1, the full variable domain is SQTIHQWPATLVQPVGSPLSLECTVEGTSNPNLYWYRQAAGRGLQLLFYSVGIGQISSEVPQNLSASRPQDRQFILSSKKLLLSDSGFYLCAWSVRGAEAFFGQGTRLTVV.

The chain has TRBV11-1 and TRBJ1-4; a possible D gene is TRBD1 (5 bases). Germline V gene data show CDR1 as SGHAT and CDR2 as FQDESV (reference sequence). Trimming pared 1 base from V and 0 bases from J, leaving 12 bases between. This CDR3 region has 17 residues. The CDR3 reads CASSLEGTPTTNEKLFF. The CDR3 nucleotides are TGTGCCAGCAGCTTAGAAGGGACCCCTACAACTAATGAAAAACTGTTTTTT. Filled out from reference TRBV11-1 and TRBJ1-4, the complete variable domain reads EAEVAQSPRYKITEKSQAVAFWCDPISGHATLYWYRQILGQGPELLVQFQDESVVDDSQLPKDRFSAERLKGVDSTLKIQPAELGDSAMYLCASSLEGTPTTNEKLFFGSGTQLSVL.